A single sample gave rise to the 30 T cell receptor beta chains below, sequenced in a study of T-cell reconstitution after alpha-beta-depleted transplantation in children. Unique molecular identifiers were incorporated when the TCRbeta library was constructed. TCRdb called the PCR reads again in MiXCR, with one record for every CDR3 protein. The data hold 200,000 to 250,000 distinct CDR3 sequences, with over 9.5% observed a single time. This specimen was PBMCs from the stem cell graft donor, taken from the stem cell graft. The receptor source for this set is a human donor who donated a stem cell graft to a child with SCID.

This clonotype showed up many times. The gene calls are TRBV4-1 and TRBJ2-5; the D is unclear. The CDR3 is 14 residues long. CDR1 and CDR2 from the germline V gene are MGHRA and YSYEKL. V shed 7 bases and J shed 5 bases, with 17 bases lying between them. This chain's CDR3 is CASKPVGFGETQYF. The CDR3 coding sequence is TGCGCCAGCAAGCCAGTGGGATTCGGGGAGACCCAGTACTTC.

This clonotype occurred many times. The chain is built from TRBV27 and TRBJ2-7, with D maybe TRBD2 (5 bases). CDR3 length equals 16 residues. Trimming removed 4 bases at V and 6 bases at J, with 22 bases between. Germline CDR1 reads MNHEY; CDR2 reads SMNVEV (reference sequence). The CDR3 spells CASSSVDAPPSGEQYF. Written as DNA, the CDR3 is TGTGCCAGCAGTTCCGTGGACGCCCCCCCGAGCGGCGAGCAGTACTTC.

There are many counts of this clonotype. The genes are TRBV7-2 and TRBJ1-1; D gene unclear. Germline V gives CDR1 SGHTA, CDR2 FQGNSA. This CDR3 has 12 amino acids. The germline V and J ends were trimmed by 5 bases and 8 bases, with 12 bases remaining between them. In DNA form, the CDR3 reads TGTGCCAGCAGCCGAGTGCAGAGAGAAGCTTTCTTT. Protein: CASSRVQREAFF.

This clonotype was picked up many times. This sequence joins TRBV5-5 and TRBJ1-5, with a possible D match to TRBD1 (5 bases). This CDR3 comprises 17 residues. Germline V gives CDR1 SGHKS, CDR2 YYEKEE (reference sequence). The germline V and J ends were trimmed by 2 bases and 1 base, with 16 bases remaining between them. CDR3 bases: TGTGCCAGCAGCTTACGGGACTCCCTGCTCAGCAATCAGCCCCAGCATTTT. Protein: CASSLRDSLLSNQPQHF.

This clonotype was counted many times. The chain combines TRBV11-2 with TRBJ1-6; weak D call: TRBD1 (6 bases). The CDR3 is made up of 19 amino acids. Per germline, CDR1 SGHAT and CDR2 FQNNGV. Trimming took 2 bases from V and 0 from J, leaving 17 bases between them. CDR3 in amino acids: CASSLRLTGTGSYNSPLHF. As DNA, the CDR3 is TGTGCCAGCAGCTTAAGACTGACAGGAACGGGCTCCTATAATTCACCCCTCCACTTT.

A remark on this clonotype: Being one base from a much bigger clone, this may be a read error. The chain is built from TRBV6-1 and TRBJ2-6; a weak D match, TRBD1 (5 bases). Germline V gene sequence: CDR1 MNHNS, CDR2 SASEGT. There are 16 residues in the CDR3. V was clipped by 4 bases and J by 0 bases, with 10 bases between them. The CDR3 sequence is CASSGTFSSGANVLTF. The CDR3 coding sequence is TGTGCCAGCAGTGGGACATTTTCCTCTGGGGCCAACGTCCTGACTTTC.

This clonotype was recorded many times. The chain recombines TRBV5-1 with TRBJ2-5, with 9 bases matching TRBD2. Germline V gene lookup returns CDR1 SGHRS and CDR2 YFSETQ. The V and J ends lost 2 bases and 5 bases, in that order; junction bases with no gene match: 7. This CDR3 has 15 residues. CDR3 bases: TGCGCCAGCAGCTTTCTGGGACTAGCTGGGGAGACCCAGTACTTC. Translated: CASSFLGLAGETQYF.

Ten or more counts support this clonotype. Here the CDR3 DNA reads TGTGCCAGGGGGGACAGGGGCAATGAGCAGTTCTTC. Encoded protein: CARGDRGNEQFF. This chain connects TRBV7-2 to TRBJ2-1; 10 bases are shared with TRBD1. The CDR3 covers 12 residues. Germline trimming cut 9 bases from V and 6 bases from J; bases unmatched to any gene: 2. Looked up from germline, CDR1 is SGHTA and CDR2 is FQGNSA.

This clonotype was counted ten times or more. The chain combines TRBV4-1 with TRBJ1-2; D is perhaps TRBD1 (5 bases). V lost 10 bases to trimming and J lost 8 bases, with 23 bases between them. Germline CDR1 is MGHRA and CDR2 is YSYEKL. The CDR3 spans 14 residues. CDR3 amino acids: CAIQIYQGSGGYTF. The CDR3 DNA sequence: TGCGCCATCCAGATTTACCAGGGATCGGGGGGCTACACCTTC.

This clonotype has at least ten counts. This chain links TRBV5-6 with TRBJ2-3, with no clear D. Germline CDR1 reads SGHDT; CDR2 reads YYEEEE. V dropped 3 bases and J dropped 4 bases, with 18 bases sitting between them. The CDR3 runs to 16 residues. CDR3 DNA sequence: TGTGCCAGCAGCTGGATGGAACAGAGAACCTCAGATACGCAGTATTTT. Its translation is CASSWMEQRTSDTQYF.

This clonotype was observed at least ten times. The chain employs TRBV2 and TRBJ1-2, with a possible D match to TRBD1 (6 bases). The CDR3 spans 15 residues. Per the germline V gene, CDR1 is SNHLY and CDR2 is FYNNEI. Trimming took 0 bases from V and 6 from J, leaving 14 bases between them. This chain's CDR3 is CASSEAPTGRDGYTF. The CDR3 nucleotides are TGTGCCAGCAGTGAAGCCCCGACAGGCCGAGATGGCTACACCTTC.

This clonotype was recorded only once. This may arise from a read error, as a much more abundant clone is one base away. This rearrangement joins TRBV12-3 or TRBV12-4 to TRBJ1-1, with D hard to call. This CDR3 has 14 amino acids. CDR3: CASSRTDLNPEAFF. The CDR3 DNA reads TGTGCCAGCAGCAGGACGGACCTGAACCCTGAAGCTTTCTTT.

This clonotype was counted many times. The chain employs TRBV20-1 and TRBJ2-3, with 9 bases matching TRBD2. After removal of 5 bases from V and 0 bases from J, the junction contained 9 bases not matched to a gene. CDR3 length: 16 residues. The germline V gene encodes CDR1 DFQATT and CDR2 SNEGSKA (reference sequence). The CDR3 spells CSAPNLSGGSTDTQYF. CDR3 nucleotides: TGCAGTGCTCCCAACCTTAGCGGGGGAAGCACAGATACGCAGTATTTT.

There are many counts of this clonotype. V usage is TRBV5-1 and J usage is TRBJ1-1; TRBD1 is a possible D gene (6 bases). The CDR3 runs 14 residues. Germline V gene data show CDR1 as SGHRS and CDR2 as YFSETQ. Trimming took 1 base from V and 4 from J, leaving 11 bases between them. CDR3 in DNA: TGCGCCAGCAGCTTGTTAGGCAGGGGCACTGAAGCTTTCTTT. It yields the protein CASSLLGRGTEAFF. The entire variable domain, with the rest obtained from reference TRBV5-1 and TRBJ1-1, is as follows: KAGVTQTPRYLIKTRGQQVTLSCSPISGHRSVSWYQQTPGQGLQFLFEYFSETQRNKGNFPGRFSGRQFSNSRSEMNVSTLELGDSALYLCASSLLGRGTEAFFGQGTRLTVV.

This clonotype was observed at least ten times. This chain joins TRBV27 and TRBJ2-1; TRBD2 is a possible D gene (5 bases). The CDR3 contains 14 residues. The V gene lost 3 bases and the J gene lost 4 bases, with 10 bases spanning the gap. Per the germline V gene, CDR1 is MNHEY and CDR2 is SMNVEV (reference sequence). The CDR3 loop is CASSFEGPYNEQFF. The CDR3 DNA is TGTGCCAGCAGTTTCGAGGGCCCATACAATGAGCAGTTCTTC.

This clonotype was seen repeatedly, ten times or more. The genes are TRBV29-1 and TRBJ2-1; 8 nucleotides agree with TRBD1. Trimming removed 5 bases from V and 7 bases from J; junction bases left unmatched: 7. Germline V CDR1 and CDR2: SQVTM, ANQGSEA. This CDR3 is 13 amino acids long. The CDR3 is CSVLTGAWNEQFF. The CDR3 DNA is TGCAGCGTTCTGACAGGGGCATGGAATGAGCAGTTCTTC.

Comment on this clonotype: Sequence at one end of the junction differs from germline and may be a read error. This chain connects TRBV3-1 to TRBJ2-2; 11 nucleotides align to TRBD2. From germline, CDR1 is LGHDT and CDR2 YNNKEL (reference sequence). This CDR3 is 18 amino acids long. The CDR3 loop is CACSQDQASGGISGELFF. The CDR3 DNA reads as TGTGCCTGCAGCCAAGATCAGGCTAGCGGGGGGATTTCCGGGGAGCTGTTTTTT.

This clonotype was counted many times. CDR3 region: CSARRPEGYGYTF. CDR3 in DNA: TGCAGTGCTAGGCGACCTGAGGGCTATGGCTACACCTTC. The chain joins TRBV20-1 to TRBJ1-2; D is unresolved. Trimming left V 3 bases short and J 4 bases short, with 12 bases between. This CDR3 has 13 residues. Germline V lookup: CDR1 DFQATT, CDR2 SNEGSKA (reference sequence).

At least ten counts were recorded for this clonotype. The chain uses TRBV7-3 and TRBJ1-2, with D uncertain. Germline V gene sequence: CDR1 SGHTA, CDR2 FQGTGA. The CDR3 sequence is 15 residues long. V lost 5 bases to trimming and J lost 5 bases, with 18 bases between them. CDR3 DNA sequence: TGTGCCAGCAGCCTAGAACCCCGGGGAAGTTATGGCTACACCTTC. Its protein product is CASSLEPRGSYGYTF.

Only a few counts were recorded for this clonotype. The rearrangement uses TRBV2 and TRBJ1-4; a weak D match, TRBD1 (5 bases). The CDR3 loop spans 15 amino acids. Germline V gene lookup returns CDR1 SNHLY and CDR2 FYNNEI. The germline V and J ends were trimmed by 5 bases and 3 bases, with 13 bases remaining between them. CDR3 residues: CASSFHGAANEKLFF. CDR3 bases: TGTGCCAGCAGTTTTCATGGGGCTGCTAATGAAAAACTGTTTTTT. The whole variable domain, remainder taken from reference TRBV2 and TRBJ1-4, is EPEVTQTPSHQVTQMGQEVILRCVPISNHLYFYWYRQILGQKVEFLVSFYNNEISEKSEIFDDQFSVERPDGSNFTLKIRSTKLEDSAMYFCASSFHGAANEKLFFGSGTQLSVL.

This clonotype appeared a few times. This chain links TRBV28 with TRBJ2-7; 9 positions agree with TRBD1. Germline V gene sequence: CDR1 MDHEN, CDR2 SYDVKM. V lost 6 bases and J lost 2; bases outside the gene matches: 8. This CDR3 is 15 amino acids long. The CDR3 protein is CASSAPRQGAYEQYF. The CDR3 DNA sequence: TGTGCCAGCAGCGCTCCGCGACAGGGGGCCTACGAGCAGTACTTC.

This clonotype was counted ten times or more. V gene TRBV20-1 combines with J gene TRBJ2-5; D is perhaps TRBD1 or TRBD2 (5 bases each). The CDR3 length is 13 residues. Between the trimmed V and J ends, which lost 5 bases and 1 base, there was a span of 11 bases. Germline-derived CDR1 and CDR2 are DFQATT and SNEGSKA (reference sequence). The CDR3 protein is CSARRGTQETQYF. The CDR3 nucleotides read TGCAGTGCTCGTCGTGGGACCCAAGAGACCCAGTACTTC.

This clonotype was seen ten or more times. The chain uses TRBV28 and TRBJ2-1, with D possibly being TRBD1 (5 bases). V lost 5 bases and J lost 2, with 10 bases in between. CDR3 size: 14 residues. Germline CDR1 and CDR2: MDHEN and SYDVKM. The CDR3 is CASSGWGTYNEQFF. CDR3 nucleotide sequence: TGTGCCAGCAGTGGGTGGGGCACCTACAATGAGCAGTTCTTC. The full variable domain, its missing parts supplied by reference TRBV28 and TRBJ2-1, is DVKVTQSSRYLVKRTGEKVFLECVQDMDHENMFWYRQDPGLGLRLIYFSYDVKMKEKGDIPEGYSVSREKKERFSLILESASTNQTSMYLCASSGWGTYNEQFFGPGTRLTVL.

This clonotype was counted many times. The V call is TRBV2, the J call TRBJ2-3, with a tentative D call TRBD1 (6 bases). This CDR3 has 14 residues. V gave up 3 bases and J gave up 2 bases, with 9 bases separating them. Per the germline V gene, CDR1 is SNHLY and CDR2 is FYNNEI. The CDR3 DNA reads as TGTGCCAGCAGTGAGAACAGGGACACAGATACGCAGTATTTT. As protein: CASSENRDTDTQYF.

This clonotype appeared many times. The CDR3 nucleotides are TGCAGTGCCACCCGGACAGGGAGAGGCTACACCTTC. It is translated as CSATRTGRGYTF. The chain is built from TRBV20-1 and TRBJ1-2; 8 bases are a match to TRBD1. The V gene's germline CDR1 is DFQATT and CDR2 SNEGSKA (reference sequence). The CDR3 extends over 12 amino acids. The ends lost 6 bases at V and 8 bases at J; junction bases unmatched: 8.

This clonotype was observed at least ten times. The V and J genes are TRBV5-1 and TRBJ1-6, with D unclear. Trimming cost V 1 base and J 4 bases, with 9 bases left between them. This CDR3 region has 15 residues. Germline CDR1 and CDR2: SGHRS and YFSETQ. Here the CDR3 reads CASSLLEQYNSPLHF. CDR3 DNA sequence: TGCGCCAGCAGCTTGCTGGAACAGTATAATTCACCCCTCCACTTT.

This clonotype was picked up many times. CDR3 coding DNA: TGCAGTGCTAGCCCTAGCGGGAGCACAGATACGCAGTATTTT. Residues: CSASPSGSTDTQYF. The chain carries TRBV20-1 and TRBJ2-3, with 8 bases that match TRBD2. The germline V gene encodes CDR1 DFQATT and CDR2 SNEGSKA (reference sequence). The length of the CDR3 is 14 residues. The V and J ends lost 3 bases and 0 bases, in that order; junction bases with no gene match: 2.

The chain couples TRBV5-1 to TRBJ2-5; TRBD1 is a possible D gene (7 bases). This CDR3 spans 16 amino acids. Germline CDR1 and CDR2: SGHRS and YFSETQ. V dropped 5 bases and J dropped 8 bases, with 25 bases sitting between them. CDR3 DNA: TGCGCCAGCAGGCCAATACTAGCTATCCAGGGGGACACCCAGTACTTC. Translating gives CASRPILAIQGDTQYF.

This clonotype was seen at least ten times. V gene TRBV5-1 combines with J gene TRBJ2-3; 7 bases agree with TRBD2. Germline assignment: CDR1 SGHRS and CDR2 YFSETQ. Trimming cost V 2 bases and J 2 bases; bases outside gene matches: 5. This CDR3 spans 15 amino acids. The CDR3 nucleotides read TGCGCCAGCAGCTTCGGGGGGACCTTCACAGATACGCAGTATTTT. Its protein is CASSFGGTFTDTQYF.

This clonotype was picked up many times. The CDR3 spells CASRLIKDTQYF. CDR3 nucleotides: TGTGCCAGCAGACTAATCAAGGATACGCAGTATTTT. This chain links TRBV2 with TRBJ2-3; unclear D gene. V was trimmed by 6 bases and J by 6 bases, leaving 10 bases between them. CDR1 is SNHLY and CDR2 is FYNNEI in the germline V gene. This CDR3 contains 12 residues.